Following are 5 T cell receptor beta chains from one sample sequenced in a study of early stage breast cancer tumors. Using immunoSEQ multiplex PCR, the repertoire was profiled, and TCRdb retains in-frame clones only, with some absent. The repertoire holds some 58,000 clones, with 60% to 85% as singletons. Sequencing input: blood. The receptors here all came from a person aged 30-39 years with breast cancer.

This sequence joins TRBV5-1 and TRBJ1-2; 7 bases match TRBD1. CDR3 length equals 13 residues. V lost 4 bases to trimming and J lost 4 bases; unmatched junction nucleotides: 4. CDR1 is SGHRS, CDR2 YFSETQ, per germline. CDR3 region: CASSPGQLYGYTF. CDR3 DNA sequence: TGCGCCAGCAGCCCGGGACAGCTCTATGGCTACACCTTC.

The chain employs TRBV30 and TRBJ2-1; D is unclear. Trimming cost V 4 bases and J 13 bases, with 20 bases left between them. CDR3 size: 13 residues. Germline V gene sequence: CDR1 GTSNPN, CDR2 SVGIG (reference sequence). CDR3 region: CAWNVPRWRIQFF. The CDR3, as DNA: TGTGCCTGGAACGTACCAAGGTGGCGGATCCAGTTCTTC.

This clone showed up just a few times. This rearrangement joins TRBV30 to TRBJ2-7; 9 nucleotides align to TRBD1. CDR3 length: 14 amino acids. The germline CDR1 and CDR2 sequences are GTSNPN and SVGIG (reference sequence). Trimming at V came to 4 bases and at J to 2 bases, leaving 6 bases not matched to a gene. The CDR3 DNA reads as TGTGCCTGGACCAAGGACAGGGGACCCTACGAGCAGTACTTC. It specifies CAWTKDRGPYEQYF. The entire variable domain, with the rest obtained from reference TRBV30 and TRBJ2-7, is as follows: SQTIHQWPATLVQPVGSPLSLECTVEGTSNPNLYWYRQAAGRGLQLLFYSVGIGQISSEVPQNLSASRPQDRQFILSSKKLLLSDSGFYLCAWTKDRGPYEQYFGPGTRLTVT.

This clone has a handful of counts. The V gene is TRBV27, the J gene TRBJ1-5; weak D call: TRBD1 (5 bases). Germline V gene sequence: CDR1 MNHEY, CDR2 SMNVEV (reference sequence). The CDR3 has 10 amino acids. The V and J ends lost 8 bases and 8 bases respectively, with 7 bases between them. CDR3 nucleotide sequence: TGTGCCAGCGGGGCAGAGCCCCAGCATTTT. Amino acids: CASGAEPQHF.

J is TRBJ1-2 and V is TRBV18; D possibly corresponds to TRBD1 (5 bases). Germline assignment: CDR1 KGHSH and CDR2 LQKENI. The ends were cut back, 1 base at V and 3 bases at J, with 15 bases in the middle. The CDR3 is made up of 16 amino acids. DNA of the CDR3: TGTGCCAGCTCACCACGATGGGGCCAAGACGACTATGGCTACACCTTC. This codes for CASSPRWGQDDYGYTF.